These 10 T cell receptor beta chains were sequenced from one sample in a study of graft-versus-host responses after intestinal transplantation. Their antigen targets remain unknown. Measured with immunoSEQ multiplex PCR; TCRdb has only the in-frame clones, and not every one. The data contain tens of thousands of clones, about 95% of them singletons. The input for sequencing was unstimulated CD4+ T cells sorted from spleen or lymph node cells, taken before transplant. The receptors shown here come from a human donor who was the organ donor for an intestinal transplant.

The chain has TRBV10-1 and TRBJ2-3; 8 nucleotides agree with TRBD2. In germline, CDR1 is WNHNN, CDR2 SYGVQD (reference sequence). V trimming: 6 bases; J trimming: 1 base; junction bases outside the gene matches: 24. This CDR3 comprises 21 residues. CDR3 sequence: CASRPFCSGDNEVRGTDTQYF. The CDR3 DNA is TGCGCCAGCAGGCCCTTTTGTAGCGGGGACAATGAGGTGAGGGGCACAGATACGCAGTATTTT.

The J gene is TRBJ1-4, the V gene TRBV7-6; D is undetermined. The CDR3 covers 17 residues. V was trimmed by 5 bases and J by 0 bases, leaving 16 bases between them. The germline CDR1 and CDR2 sequences are SGHVS and FNYEAQ. The CDR3 region has the DNA TGTGCCAGCAGCCTGGAGGCAAGAAAACCAACTAATGAAAAACTGTTTTTT. Protein product: CASSLEARKPTNEKLFF.

V usage is TRBV5-8 and J usage is TRBJ1-2; D remains unclear. Germline CDR1 reads SGHTS; CDR2 reads YDEGEE. With 0 bases removed from V and 0 bases from J, the gap between germline ends came to 15 bases. The CDR3 runs 17 residues. Written as DNA, the CDR3 is TGTGCCAGCAGCTTGGCCCCTTCGGTAACAGCTAACTATGGCTACACCTTC. It yields the protein CASSLAPSVTANYGYTF. Full variable domain (missing parts from reference TRBV5-8 and TRBJ1-2): EAGVTQSPTHLIKTRGQQATLRCSPISGHTSVYWYQQALGLGLQFLLWYDEGEERNRGNFPPRFSGRQFPNYSSELNVNALELEDSALYLCASSLAPSVTANYGYTFGSGTRLTVV.

This clone appeared a few times. The chain links TRBV9 to TRBJ1-2; D is possibly TRBD1 (6 bases). The CDR3 runs to 14 residues. Germline V gene data show CDR1 as SGDLS and CDR2 as YYNGEE. The V gene lost 4 bases and the J gene lost 2 bases, with 12 bases spanning the gap. The CDR3 bases are TGTGCCAGCAGCTTAAGGGACACCAACTATGGCTACACCTTC. Its protein product is CASSLRDTNYGYTF.

The J gene is TRBJ2-2, the V gene TRBV5-1; a weak D match, TRBD2 (5 bases). The CDR3 sequence is 14 residues long. Germline V gene lookup returns CDR1 SGHRS and CDR2 YFSETQ. With 5 bases removed from V and 1 base from J, the gap between germline ends came to 9 bases. The CDR3 DNA reads as TGCGCCAGCAGGCCCGGGGAGAACACCGGGGAGCTGTTTTTT. Its protein is CASRPGENTGELFF.

V gene TRBV5-4 combines with J gene TRBJ1-2, with 7 bases aligning to TRBD1. CDR1 is SGHNT, CDR2 YYREEE, per germline (reference sequence). The CDR3 spans 15 residues. The J segment lost 1 base and the V segment lost 1 base, leaving 4 bases of the junction unmatched. The CDR3 protein is CASSLFAGGNYGYTF. The DNA for the CDR3 is TGTGCCAGCAGCTTGTTTGCAGGGGGTAACTATGGCTACACCTTC.

The chain couples TRBV6-1 to TRBJ1-1; D ambiguous. Looked up from germline, CDR1 is MNHNS and CDR2 is SASEGT. With 10 bases removed from V and 1 base from J, the gap between germline ends came to 13 bases. The CDR3 is 13 residues long. The DNA of the CDR3 is TGTGCCACCAAACTCTCACCGAACACTGAAGCTTTCTTT. Residues: CATKLSPNTEAFF.

The chain links TRBV9 to TRBJ2-5; 9 bases line up with TRBD1. Germline loops: CDR1 SGDLS, CDR2 YYNGEE. V shed 4 bases and J 4 bases; nucleotides not matched to a gene: 11. This CDR3 is built from 16 residues. The DNA for the CDR3 is TGTGCCAGCAGCCCGCGCCGGGACAGGGTACCAGAGACCCAGTACTTC. Its protein is CASSPRRDRVPETQYF.

This clone was observed a single time. The chain employs TRBV6-5 and TRBJ1-1; D is undetermined. From germline, CDR1 is MNHEY and CDR2 SVGAGI. The germline V and J ends were trimmed by 0 bases and 10 bases, with 18 bases remaining between them. The CDR3 loop spans 15 amino acids. The CDR3 sequence is CASSYSASNLIRAFF. The CDR3 DNA reads as TGTGCCAGCAGTTACTCGGCCAGTAACCTTATACGAGCTTTCTTT.

V gene TRBV2 combines with J gene TRBJ2-7, with D unclear. The V gene's germline CDR1 is SNHLY and CDR2 FYNNEI. The CDR3 consists of 18 residues. V was pared by 6 bases and J by 0 bases, with 24 bases between. The CDR3 nucleotides read TGTGCCAGCAGCCAAAGTCATGGGAACATCGTTCCCTCCTACGAGCAGTACTTC. Encoded protein: CASSQSHGNIVPSYEQYF.